The clone carrying this T cell receptor (beta chain) turned up a few times. The sample originates from a study of T-cell memory formation after mild COVID-19. With 4 bases clipped from V and 6 bases from J, the junction kept 11 bases outside the gene matches. The V gene's germline CDR1 is DFQATT and CDR2 SNEGSKA (reference sequence). This CDR3 is built from 14 residues. Via MiXCR, TCRdb re-called the 5' RACE reads, giving one row per CDR3 protein. The sample consists of some 150,000 distinct CDR3 sequences, 19% of them appearing once. V usage is TRBV20-1 and J usage is TRBJ1-2; 7 positions match TRBD1. The origin of this receptor is an adult woman who had mild COVID-19 (a few samples of this study predate the infection). Cell type and time point are not known. Sequenced material: PBMCs or a T cell subset sorted from them (not recorded which). This CDR3 is CSATDRFLANGYTF. Written as DNA, the CDR3 is TGCAGTGCTACGGACAGGTTCTTAGCCAATGGCTACACCTTC.